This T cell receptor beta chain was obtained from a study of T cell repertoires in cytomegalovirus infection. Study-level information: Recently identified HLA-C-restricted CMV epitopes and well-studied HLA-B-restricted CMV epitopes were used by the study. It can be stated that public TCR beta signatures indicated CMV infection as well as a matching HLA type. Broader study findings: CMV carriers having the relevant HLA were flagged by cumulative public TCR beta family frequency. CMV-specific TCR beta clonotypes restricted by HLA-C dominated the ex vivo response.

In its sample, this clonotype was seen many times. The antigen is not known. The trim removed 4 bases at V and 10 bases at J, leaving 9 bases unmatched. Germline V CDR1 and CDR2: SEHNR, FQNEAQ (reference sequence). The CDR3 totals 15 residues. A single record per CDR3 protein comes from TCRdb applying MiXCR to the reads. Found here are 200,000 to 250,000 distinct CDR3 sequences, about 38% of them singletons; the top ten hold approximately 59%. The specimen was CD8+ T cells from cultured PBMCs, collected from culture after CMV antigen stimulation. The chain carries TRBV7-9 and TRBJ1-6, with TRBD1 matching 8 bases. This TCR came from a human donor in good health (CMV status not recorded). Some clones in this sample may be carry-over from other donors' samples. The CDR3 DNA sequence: TGTGCCAGCAGCTCCCGAGACAGGGGCGGATCACCCCTCCACTTT. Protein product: CASSSRDRGGSPLHF. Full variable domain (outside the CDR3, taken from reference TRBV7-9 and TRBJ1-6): DTGVSQNPRHKITKRGQNVTFRCDPISEHNRLYWYRQTLGQGPEFLTYFQNEAQLEKSRLLSDRFSAERPKGSFSTLEIQRTEQGDSAMYLCASSSRDRGGSPLHFGNGTRLTVT.